This TCR beta chain was captured by sequencing in a study of blood T cells in healthy people across ages. This clonotype was detected ten times or more. Together with a sample-barcoded 5' primer, a J-beta primer mix was included in a second PCR lasting roughly 6 to 12 cycles. Each CDR3 protein is one row after TCRdb ran MiXCR on the 5' RACE reads. The table has about a million distinct CDR3 sequences, about two fifths seen once. V shed 5 bases and J shed 2 bases, with 7 bases lying between them. The CDR3 sequence is 11 residues long. Germline CDR1 is SQVTM and CDR2 is ANQGSEA. The sample was blood. This TCR was sampled from a man aged 18 to 35 in good health. V usage is TRBV29-1 and J usage is TRBJ2-7, with D unresolved. The CDR3 nucleotides are TGCAGCGTTCGCAGCGCCTACGAGCAGTACTTC. Its protein product is CSVRSAYEQYF.